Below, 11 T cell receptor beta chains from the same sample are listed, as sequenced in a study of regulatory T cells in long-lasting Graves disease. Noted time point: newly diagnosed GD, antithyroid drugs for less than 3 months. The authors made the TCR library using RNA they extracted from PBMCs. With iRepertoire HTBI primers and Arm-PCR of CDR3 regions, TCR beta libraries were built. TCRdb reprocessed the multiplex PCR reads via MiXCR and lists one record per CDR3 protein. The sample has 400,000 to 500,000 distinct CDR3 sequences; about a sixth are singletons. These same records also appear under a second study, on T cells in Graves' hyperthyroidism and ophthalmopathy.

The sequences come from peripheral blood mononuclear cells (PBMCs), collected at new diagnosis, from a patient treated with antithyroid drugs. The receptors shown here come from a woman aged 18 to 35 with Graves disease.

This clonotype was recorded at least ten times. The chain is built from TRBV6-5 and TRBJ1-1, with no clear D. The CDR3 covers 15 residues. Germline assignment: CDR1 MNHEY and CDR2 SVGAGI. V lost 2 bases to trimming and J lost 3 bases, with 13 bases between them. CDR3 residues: CASSYGMPGDTEAFF. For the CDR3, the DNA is TGTGCCAGCAGTTACGGGATGCCTGGGGACACTGAAGCTTTCTTT.

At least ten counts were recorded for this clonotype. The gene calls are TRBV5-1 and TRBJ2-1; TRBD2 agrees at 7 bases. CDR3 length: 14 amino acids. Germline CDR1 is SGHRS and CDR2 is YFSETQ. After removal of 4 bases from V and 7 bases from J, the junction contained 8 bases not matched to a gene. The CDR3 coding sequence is TGCGCCAGCAGCGTGACTAGCCTCGGGAATGAGCAGTTCTTC. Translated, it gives CASSVTSLGNEQFF.

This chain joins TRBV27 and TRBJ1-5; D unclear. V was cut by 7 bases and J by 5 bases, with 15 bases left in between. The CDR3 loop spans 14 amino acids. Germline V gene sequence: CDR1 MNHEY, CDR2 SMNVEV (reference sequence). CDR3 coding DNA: TGTGCCAGCAAACGCCGGGGAAGTCATCAGCCCCAGCATTTT. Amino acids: CASKRRGSHQPQHF.

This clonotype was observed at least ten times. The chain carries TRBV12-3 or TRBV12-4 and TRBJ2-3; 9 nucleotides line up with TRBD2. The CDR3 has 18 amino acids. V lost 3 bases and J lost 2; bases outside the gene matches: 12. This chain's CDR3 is CASSFWAIAGDDTDTQYF. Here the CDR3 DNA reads TGTGCCAGCAGTTTTTGGGCCATAGCGGGAGATGACACAGATACGCAGTATTTT.

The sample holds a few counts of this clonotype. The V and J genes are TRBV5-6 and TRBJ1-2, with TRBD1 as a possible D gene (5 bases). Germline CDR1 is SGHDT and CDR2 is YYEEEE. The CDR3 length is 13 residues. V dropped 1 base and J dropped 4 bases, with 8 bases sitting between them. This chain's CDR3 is CASSLSGTYGYTF. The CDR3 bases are TGTGCCAGCAGCTTGTCCGGGACCTATGGCTACACCTTC.

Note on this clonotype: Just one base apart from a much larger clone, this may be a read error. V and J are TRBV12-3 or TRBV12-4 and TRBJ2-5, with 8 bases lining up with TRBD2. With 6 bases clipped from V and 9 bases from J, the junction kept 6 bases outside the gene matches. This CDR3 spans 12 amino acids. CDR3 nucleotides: TGTGCCAGCAGGACTAGCGACGAGGCCCAGTACTTC. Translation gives CASRTSDEAQYF.

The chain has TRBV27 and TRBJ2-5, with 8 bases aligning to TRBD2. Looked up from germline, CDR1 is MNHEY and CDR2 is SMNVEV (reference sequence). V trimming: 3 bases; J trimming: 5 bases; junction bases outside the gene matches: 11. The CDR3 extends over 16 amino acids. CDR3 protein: CASSFGTSGAWETQYF. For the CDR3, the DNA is TGTGCCAGCAGTTTTGGGACTAGTGGGGCGTGGGAGACCCAGTACTTC.

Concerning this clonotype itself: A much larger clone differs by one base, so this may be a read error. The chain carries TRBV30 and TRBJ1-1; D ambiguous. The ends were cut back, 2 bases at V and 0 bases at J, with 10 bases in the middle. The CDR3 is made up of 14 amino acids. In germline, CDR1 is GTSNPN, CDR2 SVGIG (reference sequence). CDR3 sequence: CAWSLGSLNTEAFF. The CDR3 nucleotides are TGTGCCTGGAGTCTCGGGAGCTTGAACACTGAAGCTTTCTTT.

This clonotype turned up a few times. CDR3 amino acids: CASRDQGTGELFF. CDR3 bases: TGTGCCAGCAGAGACCAGGGGACCGGGGAGCTGTTTTTT. The chain has TRBV28 and TRBJ2-2, with D possibly being TRBD1 (6 bases). The CDR3 runs to 13 residues. Germline-derived CDR1 and CDR2 are MDHEN and SYDVKM. The ends were cut back, 6 bases at V and 5 bases at J, with 10 bases in the middle.

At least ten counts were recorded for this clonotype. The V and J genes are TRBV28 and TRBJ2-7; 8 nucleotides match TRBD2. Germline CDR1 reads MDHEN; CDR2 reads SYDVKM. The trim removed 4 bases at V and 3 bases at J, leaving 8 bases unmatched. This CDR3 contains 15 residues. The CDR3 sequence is CASSSEREGVYEQYF. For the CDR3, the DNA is TGTGCCAGCAGTTCCGAACGGGAGGGGGTCTACGAGCAGTACTTC.

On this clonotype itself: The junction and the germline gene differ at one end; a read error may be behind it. CDR3 coding DNA: TGTGCCATCAGTGGTGGAGGACTCCCTTCTTTC. Translation: CAISGGGLPSF. The chain is built from TRBV10-3 and TRBJ2-7; D is perhaps TRBD2 (5 bases). The CDR3 length is 11 residues. In germline, CDR1 is ENHRY, CDR2 SYGVKD.